Below are 2 T cell receptor beta chains sequenced from a single sample in a study of siplizumab effects on memory and regulatory T cells. The table came from immunoSEQ multiplex PCR; TCRdb's copy has only in-frame clones and leaves some out. Among tens of thousands of clones, 85% to 95% were seen once, and the ten largest hold roughly two fifths. Sequences were obtained from CD8+ T cells sorted from blood. The receptors here all came from a human donor in good health.

This clone came up once. The rearrangement links TRBV28 to TRBJ2-7, with D perhaps TRBD1 (5 bases). The germline CDR1 and CDR2 sequences are MDHEN and SYDVKM. CDR3 length equals 12 residues. V was shortened by 2 bases and J by 6 bases, with 8 bases between the two germline ends. CDR3 region: CASSLRRAEQYF. CDR3 coding DNA: TGTGCCAGCAGTTTACGCAGGGCCGAGCAGTACTTC.

This chain connects TRBV7-8 to TRBJ2-7; D gene ambiguous. Trimming shortened V by 0 bases and J by 2 bases, and 11 bases separated the two germline ends. Looked up from germline, CDR1 is SGHVS and CDR2 is FQNEAQ. The CDR3 contains 15 residues. CDR3 coding DNA: TGTGCCAGCAGCTTAGCTTCGAGCCGGACCTACGAGCAGTACTTC. Residues: CASSLASSRTYEQYF.